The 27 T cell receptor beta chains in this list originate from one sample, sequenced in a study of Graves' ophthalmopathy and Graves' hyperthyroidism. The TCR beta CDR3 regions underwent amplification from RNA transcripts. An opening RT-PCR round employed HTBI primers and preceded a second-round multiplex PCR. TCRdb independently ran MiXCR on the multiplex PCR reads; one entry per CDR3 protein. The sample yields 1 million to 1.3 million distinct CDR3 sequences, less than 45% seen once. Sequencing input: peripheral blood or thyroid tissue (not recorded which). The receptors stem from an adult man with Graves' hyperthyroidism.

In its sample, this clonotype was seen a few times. CDR3 in amino acids: CASSLWAEGADEKLFF. The CDR3 DNA sequence: TGTGCCAGCAGCTTGTGGGCAGAGGGGGCGGACGAAAAACTGTTTTTT. The gene calls are TRBV5-8 and TRBJ1-4; 7 nucleotides agree with TRBD1. The germline V gene encodes CDR1 SGHTS and CDR2 YDEGEE. This CDR3 has 16 residues. J gave up 8 bases and V 1 base, and 11 bases lay outside the gene matches.

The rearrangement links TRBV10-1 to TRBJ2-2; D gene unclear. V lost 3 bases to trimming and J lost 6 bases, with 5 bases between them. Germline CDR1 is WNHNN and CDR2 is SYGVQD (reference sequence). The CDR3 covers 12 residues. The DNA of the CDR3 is TGCGCCAGCAGTGATCATTCCGGGGAGCTGTTTTTT. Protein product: CASSDHSGELFF.

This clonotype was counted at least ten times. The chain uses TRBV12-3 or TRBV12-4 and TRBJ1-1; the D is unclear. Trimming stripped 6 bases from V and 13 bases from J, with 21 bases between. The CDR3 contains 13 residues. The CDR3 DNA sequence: TGTGCCAGCAGCCTCCCCTGGTCGGGAGATGGTTTCTTT. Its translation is CASSLPWSGDGFF.

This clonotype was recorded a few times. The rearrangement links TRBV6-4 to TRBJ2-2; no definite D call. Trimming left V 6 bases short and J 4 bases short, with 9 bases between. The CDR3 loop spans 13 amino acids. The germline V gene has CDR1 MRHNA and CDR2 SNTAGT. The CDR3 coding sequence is TGTGCCAGCAGCGTCGAAACCACCGGGGAGCTGTTTTTT. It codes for CASSVETTGELFF.

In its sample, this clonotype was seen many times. The CDR3 loop is CASSERTGTYEQYF. CDR3 sequence (DNA): TGTGCCAGCAGTGAGCGGACAGGGACCTACGAGCAGTACTTC. This rearrangement joins TRBV2 to TRBJ2-7; 8 bases fit TRBD1. CDR3 size: 14 residues. Germline trimming cut 3 bases from V and 2 bases from J; bases unmatched to any gene: 3. The germline V gene has CDR1 SNHLY and CDR2 FYNNEI.

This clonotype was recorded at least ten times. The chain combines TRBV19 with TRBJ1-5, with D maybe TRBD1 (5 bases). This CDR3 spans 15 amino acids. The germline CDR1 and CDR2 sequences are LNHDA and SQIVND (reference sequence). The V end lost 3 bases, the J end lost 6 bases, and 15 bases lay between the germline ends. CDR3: CASSISGSGPQPQHF. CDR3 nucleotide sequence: TGTGCCAGTAGTATTAGCGGGTCAGGGCCTCAGCCCCAGCATTTT.

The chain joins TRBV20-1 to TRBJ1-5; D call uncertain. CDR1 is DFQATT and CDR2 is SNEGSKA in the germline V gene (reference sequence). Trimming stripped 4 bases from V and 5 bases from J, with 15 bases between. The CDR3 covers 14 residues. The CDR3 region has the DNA TGCAGTGCTAAAAAACAGCTTCTCGATCAGCCCCAGCATTTT. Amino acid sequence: CSAKKQLLDQPQHF.

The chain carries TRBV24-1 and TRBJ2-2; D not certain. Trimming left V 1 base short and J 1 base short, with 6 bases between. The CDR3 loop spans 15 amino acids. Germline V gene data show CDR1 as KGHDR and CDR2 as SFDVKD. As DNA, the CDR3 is TGTGCCACCAGTGATTTCAAGGGGAACACCGGGGAGCTGTTTTTT. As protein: CATSDFKGNTGELFF.

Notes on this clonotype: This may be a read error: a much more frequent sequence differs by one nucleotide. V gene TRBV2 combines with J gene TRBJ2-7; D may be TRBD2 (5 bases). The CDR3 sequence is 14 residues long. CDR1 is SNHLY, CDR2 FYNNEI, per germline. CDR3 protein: CASSEGRTSYEQHF. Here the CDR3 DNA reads TGTGCCAGCAGTGAAGGTAGGACTTCCTACGAGCAGCACTTC.

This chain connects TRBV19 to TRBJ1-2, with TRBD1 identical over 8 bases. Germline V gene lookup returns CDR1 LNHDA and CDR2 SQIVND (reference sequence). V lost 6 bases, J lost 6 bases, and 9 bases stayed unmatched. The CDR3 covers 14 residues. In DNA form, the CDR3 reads TGTGCCAGTAGAATAATACGGACAGGGCATGGCTACACCTTC. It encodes CASRIIRTGHGYTF.

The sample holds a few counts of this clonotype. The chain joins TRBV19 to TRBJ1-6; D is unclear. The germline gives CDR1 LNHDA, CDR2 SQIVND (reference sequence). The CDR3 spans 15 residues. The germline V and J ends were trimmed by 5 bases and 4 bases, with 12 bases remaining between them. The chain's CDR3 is CASSGRRNYNSPLHF. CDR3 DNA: TGTGCCAGTAGTGGGCGACGGAATTATAATTCACCCCTCCACTTT.

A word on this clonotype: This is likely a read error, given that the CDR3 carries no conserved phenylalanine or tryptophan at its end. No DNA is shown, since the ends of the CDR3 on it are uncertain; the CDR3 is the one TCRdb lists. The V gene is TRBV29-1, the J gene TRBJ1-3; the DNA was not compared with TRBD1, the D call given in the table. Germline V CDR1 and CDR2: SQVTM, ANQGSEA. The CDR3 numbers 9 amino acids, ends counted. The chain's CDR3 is CSVKYRGAP.

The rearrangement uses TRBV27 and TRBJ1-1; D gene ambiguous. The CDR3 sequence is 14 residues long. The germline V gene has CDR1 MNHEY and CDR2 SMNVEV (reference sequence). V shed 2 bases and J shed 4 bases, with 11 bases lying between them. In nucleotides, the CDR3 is TGTGCCAGCAGTTTAACACACATCTTCACTGAAGCTTTCTTT. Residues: CASSLTHIFTEAFF.

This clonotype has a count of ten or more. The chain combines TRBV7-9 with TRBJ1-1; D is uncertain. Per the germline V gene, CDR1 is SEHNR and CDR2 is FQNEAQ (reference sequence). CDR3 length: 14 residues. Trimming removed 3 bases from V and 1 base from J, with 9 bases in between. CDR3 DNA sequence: TGTGCCAGCAGCTTTGGCAGCCCGAACACTGAAGCTTTCTTT. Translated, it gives CASSFGSPNTEAFF.

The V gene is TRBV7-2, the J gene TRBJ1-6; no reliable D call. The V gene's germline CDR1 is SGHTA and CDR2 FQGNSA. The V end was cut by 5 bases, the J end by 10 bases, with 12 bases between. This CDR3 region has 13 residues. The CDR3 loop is CASSPRADSPLHF. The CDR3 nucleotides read TGTGCCAGCAGCCCCCGCGCGGACTCACCCCTCCACTTT.

CDR3 region: CSVEWRANVLTF. CDR3 DNA sequence: TGCAGCGTTGAATGGAGGGCCAACGTCCTGACTTTC. The chain has TRBV29-1 and TRBJ2-6; D remains ambiguous. Germline V gene lookup returns CDR1 SQVTM and CDR2 ANQGSEA. Between the trimmed V and J ends, which lost 2 bases and 5 bases, there was a span of 4 bases. CDR3 length equals 12 residues.

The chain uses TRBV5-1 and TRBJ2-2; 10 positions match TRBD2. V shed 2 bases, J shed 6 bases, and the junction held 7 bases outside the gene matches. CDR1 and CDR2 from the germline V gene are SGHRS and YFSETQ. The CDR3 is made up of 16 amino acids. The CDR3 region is CASSFQWLAGAGELFF. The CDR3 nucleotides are TGCGCCAGCAGCTTTCAGTGGCTAGCGGGAGCCGGGGAGCTGTTTTTT.

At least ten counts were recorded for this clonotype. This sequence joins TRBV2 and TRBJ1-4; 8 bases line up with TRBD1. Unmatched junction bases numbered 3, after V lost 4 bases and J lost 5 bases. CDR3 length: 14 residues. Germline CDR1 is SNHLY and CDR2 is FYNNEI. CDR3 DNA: TGTGCCAGCAGTGGCGACAGGGGAAATGAAAAACTGTTTTTT. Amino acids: CASSGDRGNEKLFF.

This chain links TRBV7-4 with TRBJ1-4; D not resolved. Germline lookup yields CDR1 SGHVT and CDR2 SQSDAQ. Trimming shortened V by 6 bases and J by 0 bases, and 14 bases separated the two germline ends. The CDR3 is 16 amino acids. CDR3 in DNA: TGTGCCAGCAGGCCGACGCGCGGGACAACTAATGAAAAACTGTTTTTT. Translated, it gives CASRPTRGTTNEKLFF.

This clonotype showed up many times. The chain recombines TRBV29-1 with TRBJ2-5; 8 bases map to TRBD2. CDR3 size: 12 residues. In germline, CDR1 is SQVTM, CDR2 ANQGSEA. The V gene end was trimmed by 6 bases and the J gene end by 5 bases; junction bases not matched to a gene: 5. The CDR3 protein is CSVGGAWETQYF. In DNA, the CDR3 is TGCAGCGTCGGGGGGGCTTGGGAGACCCAGTACTTC.

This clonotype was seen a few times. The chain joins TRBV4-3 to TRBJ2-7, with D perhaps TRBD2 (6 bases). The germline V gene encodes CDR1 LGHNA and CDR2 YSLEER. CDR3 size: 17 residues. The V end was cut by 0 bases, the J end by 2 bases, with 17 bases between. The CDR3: CASSQDSRGTKTYEQYF. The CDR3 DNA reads TGCGCCAGCAGCCAAGATAGCCGGGGGACGAAGACCTACGAGCAGTACTTC.

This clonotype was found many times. CDR3 sequence (DNA): TGTGCCAGCAGACAAGCCGGACAGGGATATTCACCCCTCCACTTT. As protein: CASRQAGQGYSPLHF. The chain couples TRBV7-6 to TRBJ1-6; 8 bases are a match to TRBD1. Germline loops: CDR1 SGHVS, CDR2 FNYEAQ. CDR3 length: 15 amino acids. Trimming took 6 bases from V and 8 from J; bases not matched to a gene: 9.

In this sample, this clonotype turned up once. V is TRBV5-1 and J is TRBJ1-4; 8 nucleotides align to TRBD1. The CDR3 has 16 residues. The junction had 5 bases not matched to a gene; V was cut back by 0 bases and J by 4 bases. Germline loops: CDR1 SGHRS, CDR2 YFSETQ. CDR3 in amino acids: CASSLESGGYNEKLFF. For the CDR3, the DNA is TGCGCCAGCAGCTTGGAGTCAGGGGGCTATAATGAAAAACTGTTTTTT.

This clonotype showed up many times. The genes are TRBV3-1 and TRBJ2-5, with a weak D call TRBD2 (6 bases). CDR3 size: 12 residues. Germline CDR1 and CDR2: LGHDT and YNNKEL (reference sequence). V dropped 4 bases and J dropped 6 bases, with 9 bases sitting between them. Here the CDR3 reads CASSRTTKTQYF. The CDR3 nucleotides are TGTGCCAGCAGCCGGACTACGAAGACCCAGTACTTC.

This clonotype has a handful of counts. DNA for the CDR3: TGTGCCAGCAGTGTTGGTGAAGGCTACACCTTC. Its translation is CASSVGEGYTF. The chain carries TRBV2 and TRBJ1-2; no definite D call. CDR1 SNHLY and CDR2 FYNNEI come from the germline V gene. There are 11 residues in the CDR3. Trimming shortened V by 4 bases and J by 8 bases, and 8 bases separated the two germline ends.

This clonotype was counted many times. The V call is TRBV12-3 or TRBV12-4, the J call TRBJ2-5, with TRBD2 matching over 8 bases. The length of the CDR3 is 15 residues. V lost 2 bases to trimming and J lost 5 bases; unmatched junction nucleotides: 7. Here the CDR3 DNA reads TGTGCCAGCAGTTTAAGGAGCGGGGGCACTGAGACCCAGTACTTC. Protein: CASSLRSGGTETQYF.

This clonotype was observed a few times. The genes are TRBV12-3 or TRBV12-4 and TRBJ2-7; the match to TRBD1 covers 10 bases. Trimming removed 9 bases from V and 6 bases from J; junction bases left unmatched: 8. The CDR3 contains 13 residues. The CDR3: CASLGTGDGEQYF. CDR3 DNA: TGTGCCAGTTTGGGGACAGGGGATGGCGAGCAGTACTTC.